This T cell receptor beta chain was documented in a study of T cells in Graves' hyperthyroidism and ophthalmopathy. The study's findings and limits: Ophthalmopathy and stable hyperthyroidism were separated by a 13 V-J model. Blood samples included most of the expanded thyroid clonotypes exceeding 0.001.

There were TCR beta CDR3 regions amplified from RNA transcripts. HTBI primers were the set used in a first-round RT-PCR of the TCR CDR3. TCRdb reprocessed the multiplex PCR reads via MiXCR and lists one record per CDR3 protein. The repertoire has roughly 170,000 distinct CDR3 sequences, approximately 17% of them found once; the top ten carry 29%. The study based diagnoses on clinical symptoms, serum thyroxine and TRAb, thyroid ultrasound and orbital computed tomography. Germline CDR1 SGHTA, CDR2 FQGTGA. With 3 bases removed from V and 0 bases from J, the gap between germline ends came to 9 bases. The CDR3 is made up of 15 amino acids. This clonotype was observed many times. Its cognate antigen is unknown.

This clonotype was obtained from a woman in her 50s with Graves' hyperthyroidism. Material for sequencing was blood. The chain uses TRBV7-3 and TRBJ2-1; tentative D call: TRBD1 (6 bases). CDR3 amino acids: CASSFQGLSYNEQFF. In nucleotides, the CDR3 is TGTGCCAGCAGCTTCCAGGGGCTCTCCTACAATGAGCAGTTCTTC.